What follows are 5 T cell receptor beta chains derived from one specimen sequenced in a study of cytomegalovirus exposure and HLA in healthy donors. The PCR had 60 Vbeta and 13 Jbeta primers. Libraries were prepared by immunoSEQ multiplex PCR; TCRdb keeps only in-frame clonotypes and omits some of them. The sample holds approximately 160,000 clones, approximately 77% seen once. Sample: PBMCs. These receptors originate from a man younger than 30 in good health and CMV-seronegative.

V is TRBV7-2 and J is TRBJ2-5, with TRBD1 matching 7 bases. The CDR3 sequence is 14 residues long. Germline lookup yields CDR1 SGHTA and CDR2 FQGNSA. V gave up 5 bases and J gave up 1 base; unmatched junction bases: 4. The CDR3 DNA is TGTGCCAGCAGCCGGGGACAGTCCCAAGAGACCCAGTACTTC. This sequence encodes CASSRGQSQETQYF.

V is TRBV27 and J is TRBJ1-1; D is possibly TRBD1 (6 bases). This CDR3 spans 13 amino acids. Per germline, CDR1 MNHEY and CDR2 SMNVEV (reference sequence). The germline V and J ends were trimmed by 2 bases and 5 bases, with 9 bases remaining between them. The CDR3 DNA reads as TGTGCCAGCAGTTTACAGGGGCGGACTGAAGCTTTCTTT. It yields the protein CASSLQGRTEAFF.

CDR3: CASSNAGAPSYGYTF. CDR3 DNA: TGTGCCAGCAGCAATGCAGGGGCCCCCTCCTATGGCTACACCTTC. The chain is built from TRBV5-4 and TRBJ1-2, with D possibly being TRBD1 (6 bases). Trimming took off 4 bases at V and 4 bases at J, with 17 bases between the two ends. From germline, CDR1 is SGHNT and CDR2 YYREEE (reference sequence). This CDR3 is built from 15 residues.

The rearrangement links TRBV9 to TRBJ2-7, with 8 bases aligning to TRBD1. Germline V gene sequence: CDR1 SGDLS, CDR2 YYNGEE. CDR3 size: 16 residues. The ends lost 0 bases at V and 3 bases at J; junction bases unmatched: 8. The CDR3 region has the DNA TGTGCCAGCAGCGTAGAGCCAGGGGGCTCTTTCTACGAGCAGTACTTC. Translating it yields CASSVEPGGSFYEQYF.

This chain uses TRBV7-8 with TRBJ2-2; 8 nucleotides agree with TRBD1. There are 13 residues in the CDR3. Germline CDR1 is SGHVS and CDR2 is FQNEAQ. After removal of 3 bases from V and 6 bases from J, the junction contained 0 bases not matched to a gene. CDR3 sequence (DNA): TGTGCCAGCAGCTTGGGACAGGCCGGGGAGCTGTTTTTT. Its protein product is CASSLGQAGELFF.